This T cell receptor (beta chain) was sequenced in a study of T cell responses to AZD1222 COVID-19 vaccine. Findings and caveats of the study: None of the repertoires were sampled until the peak T cell response had passed.

Germline CDR1 MNHNY, CDR2 SVGAGI (reference sequence). J gave up 3 bases and V 4 bases, and 4 bases lay outside the gene matches. The CDR3 sequence is 15 residues long. Worth noting for this clone: The antigen is unknown.

Clones were read by immunoSEQ multiplex PCR, and TCRdb kept only the in-frame ones, dropping some. The sample shows 44,000 or so clones, nearly 85% of them seen only once. The TCR comes from an adult in good health. The gene calls are TRBV6-6 and TRBJ2-3, with 10 bases identical to TRBD1. The sample consisted of peripheral blood, taken on day 0 of AZD1222 vaccination. CDR3 region: CASSSQGQGTDTQYF. The CDR3 DNA is TGTGCCAGCAGTTCCCAGGGACAGGGGACAGATACGCAGTATTTT.